This is a list of T cell receptor beta chains from one sample in a study of blood T cells in healthy people across ages. MiXCR, applied by TCRdb to the 5' RACE reads, yields one record per CDR3 protein. Of hundreds of thousands of distinct CDR3 sequences listed, approximately 22% were seen once; the top ten hold less than 25%. Source material: blood. The receptors here all came from a man in his 70s in good health. Each CDR3 is given with its conserved first and last residue. D genes are given only for firm matches. A clone size is listed for some rows: how often the clone was seen (once, few, many), or a class if it is expanded.

clone_size | d_call | j_call | cdr3_length | v_call | cdr3_aa | cdr3_nt
. | TRBD1 | TRBJ2-5 | 14 | TRBV12-3/TRBV12-4 | CAGSTGGFDETQYF | TGTGCCGGATCAACAGGGGGCTTCGATGAGACCCAGTACTTC
few | . | TRBJ2-7 | 14 | TRBV24-1 | CAPFGGQGTYEQYF | TGTGCCCCCTTCGGGGGACAAGGAACCTACGAGCAGTACTTC
. | . | TRBJ1-5 | 16 | TRBV6-1 | CASRAKTGPNNQPQHF | TGTGCCAGCAGAGCCAAGACAGGCCCAAACAATCAGCCCCAGCATTTT
many | . | TRBJ2-3 | 12 | TRBV18 | CASSPRGDTQYF | TGTGCCAGCAGCCCCCGCGGGGATACGCAGTATTTT
. | . | TRBJ2-3 | 12 | TRBV20-1 | CSSHDGSFTQYF | TGCAGTTCTCACGATGGGTCGTTTACGCAGTATTTT
few | . | TRBJ1-1 | 13 | TRBV6-6 | CASTLTQNTEAFF | TGTGCCAGCACCCTCACACAGAACACTGAAGCTTTCTTT
. | . | TRBJ2-2 | 16 | TRBV5-1 | CASSSAGGPNTGELFF | TGCGCCAGCAGCTCGGCGGGTGGCCCGAACACCGGGGAGCTGTTTTTT
many | . | TRBJ2-3 | 15 | TRBV12-3/TRBV12-4 | CASSPEDWGWYTQYF | TGTGCCAGCAGTCCCGAGGACTGGGGCTGGTATACGCAGTATTTT
. | . | TRBJ1-6 | 14 | TRBV2 | CASSDGPNNSPLHF | TGTGCCAGCAGTGACGGGCCGAATAATTCACCCCTCCACTTT
. | . | TRBJ1-4 | 17 | TRBV4-1 | CASSQERTRSTNEKLFF | TGCGCCAGCAGCCAAGAACGAACAAGATCAACTAATGAAAAACTGTTTTTT
few | . | TRBJ1-2 | 15 | TRBV4-3 | CASSQDWGDGYGYTF | TGCGCCAGCAGCCAAGATTGGGGGGACGGCTATGGCTACACCTTC
. | TRBD2 | TRBJ2-7 | 16 | TRBV28 | CASSPPLGGGTYEQYF | TGTGCCAGCAGTCCCCCCCTTGGCGGGGGTACCTACGAGCAGTACTTC
. | TRBD2 | TRBJ2-1 | 14 | TRBV7-2 | CASSLRGRGRSEFF | TGTGCCAGCAGCTTGCGCGGGAGAGGTCGGTCGGAGTTCTTC
. | . | TRBJ1-6 | 14 | TRBV28 | CASTDPLPNSPLHF | TGTGCCAGCACCGATCCTTTGCCGAATTCACCCCTCCACTTT
. | TRBD1 | TRBJ1-4 | 14 | TRBV28 | CASRRDRGKEKLFF | TGTGCCAGCAGGAGGGACAGGGGAAAAGAAAAACTGTTTTTT
. | . | TRBJ2-5 | 14 | TRBV5-1 | CASSFGQGGYEQHF | TGCGCCAGCAGCTTTGGACAGGGAGGGTACGAGCAGCACTTC
few | . | TRBJ2-5 | 14 | TRBV7-9 | CASSPTETPGSQYF | TGTGCCAGCAGCCCCACGGAGACGCCTGGGTCCCAGTACTTC
few | . | TRBJ2-7 | 16 | TRBV19 | CASSIGRGRAQDGQYF | TGTGCCAGTAGTATAGGGAGGGGGAGGGCTCAGGATGGGCAGTACTTC
few | TRBD2 | TRBJ2-1 | 14 | TRBV2 | CANGTGLAGSEQFF | TGTGCCAACGGAACGGGACTAGCGGGGTCCGAGCAGTTCTTC
many | . | TRBJ2-3 | 11 | TRBV11-2 | CASSARDTQYF | TGTGCCAGCAGCGCTAGAGATACGCAGTATTTT
. | . | TRBJ2-7 | 15 | TRBV28 | CASSQPGRDSYEQYF | TGTGCCAGCAGCCAACCGGGCAGGGACTCCTACGAGCAGTACTTC
. | . | TRBJ2-3 | 15 | TRBV12-3/TRBV12-4 | CASSPLPGLLDTQYF | TGTGCCAGCAGTCCGCTCCCGGGACTTTTAGATACGCAGTATTTT
. | TRBD2 | TRBJ2-1 | 15 | TRBV12-3/TRBV12-4 | CASSFYGGARNEQFF | TGTGCCAGCAGTTTCTACGGGGGGGCCCGGAATGAGCAGTTCTTC
. | TRBD1 | TRBJ1-1 | 14 | TRBV6-5 | CASSCGQGVSEAFF | TGTGCCAGCAGTTGCGGACAGGGGGTCTCTGAAGCTTTCTTT
. | . | TRBJ1-1 | 15 | TRBV20-1 | CSASREGSMNTEAFF | TGCAGTGCTAGCAGGGAGGGAAGTATGAACACTGAAGCTTTCTTT
few | TRBD2 | TRBJ2-1 | 15 | TRBV12-3/TRBV12-4 | CASSSHSGMGNEQFF | TGTGCCAGCAGTTCGCATAGCGGGATGGGCAATGAGCAGTTCTTC
. | TRBD1 | TRBJ2-3 | 17 | TRBV14 | CASSQLPGQGNTDTQYF | TGTGCCAGCAGCCAGCTACCGGGACAGGGGAACACAGATACGCAGTATTTT
. | TRBD2 | TRBJ2-2 | 15 | TRBV28 | CASRTSGGVTGELFF | TGTGCCAGCAGAACTAGCGGGGGAGTCACCGGGGAGCTGTTTTTT
. | . | TRBJ2-3 | 16 | TRBV3-1 | CASSQPMSGSTDTQYF | TGTGCCAGCAGCCAACCAATGAGCGGGAGCACAGATACGCAGTATTTT
few | . | TRBJ2-5 | 11 | TRBV29-1 | CSVESLETQYF | TGCAGCGTTGAATCCTTAGAGACCCAGTACTTC
. | TRBD2 | TRBJ2-7 | 15 | TRBV6-5 | CASRAGTSGSYEQYF | TGTGCCAGCAGAGCGGGGACTAGCGGATCCTACGAGCAGTACTTC
few | TRBD1 | TRBJ2-1 | 20 | TRBV11-2 | CASSLGSHRGYLQTYNEQFF | TGTGCCAGCAGCTTAGGGTCTCACAGGGGCTACCTCCAAACCTACAATGAGCAGTTCTTC
. | . | TRBJ2-1 | 12 | TRBV29-1 | CSEAGDNNEQFF | TGCAGCGAAGCAGGGGATAACAATGAGCAGTTCTTC
. | . | TRBJ1-2 | 13 | TRBV12-3/TRBV12-4 | CASTRGANYGYTF | TGTGCCAGCACGAGGGGAGCTAACTATGGCTACACCTTC
. | TRBD1 | TRBJ2-1 | 14 | TRBV20-1 | CSASAGGARNEQFF | TGCAGTGCTAGTGCAGGGGGCGCAAGGAATGAGCAGTTCTTC
few | . | TRBJ2-1 | 18 | TRBV24-1 | CATSDSWSSLPGYNEQFF | TGTGCCACCAGTGATTCGTGGAGTTCTCTCCCAGGATACAATGAGCAGTTCTTC
. | TRBD1 | TRBJ1-2 | 14 | TRBV7-2 | CASSFAGGFDGYTF | TGTGCCAGCAGCTTTGCAGGGGGCTTCGATGGCTACACCTTC
. | . | TRBJ2-1 | 15 | TRBV12-3/TRBV12-4 | CASSRGRGLNNEQFF | TGTGCCAGCAGTCGTGGCAGGGGTTTGAACAATGAGCAGTTCTTC
few | . | TRBJ2-5 | 17 | TRBV13 | CASSFRRAVYRRETQYF | TGTGCCAGCAGCTTTAGGCGCGCCGTATATCGACGGGAGACCCAGTACTTC
. | . | TRBJ2-7 | 13 | TRBV7-6 | CASSLWTTYEQYF | TGTGCCAGCAGCTTATGGACTACCTACGAGCAGTACTTC
. | TRBD2 | TRBJ2-3 | 17 | TRBV11-2 | CASSLRTSGGRADTQYF | TGTGCCAGCAGCCTGCGGACTAGCGGGGGGAGGGCAGATACGCAGTATTTT
. | TRBD1 | TRBJ2-3 | 17 | TRBV20-1 | CSAPGTGAPRSTDTQYF | TGCAGTGCCCCTGGGACAGGTGCTCCGCGTAGCACAGATACGCAGTATTTT
. | TRBD2 | TRBJ2-3 | 16 | TRBV7-8 | CASSRLPSGGTDTQYF | TGTGCCAGCAGCCGCCTACCCAGCGGGGGCACAGATACGCAGTATTTT
many | . | TRBJ1-1 | 14 | TRBV12-3/TRBV12-4 | CASSLGTLNTEAFF | TGTGCCAGCAGTCTAGGGACGCTGAACACTGAAGCTTTCTTT
few | . | TRBJ2-3 | 15 | TRBV5-1 | CASSLGDFGTDTQYF | TGCGCCAGCAGCTTGGGGGACTTTGGCACAGATACGCAGTATTTT
few | . | TRBJ2-6 | 16 | TRBV24-1 | CATSDSSEAGANVLTF | TGTGCCACCAGTGACTCGTCCGAGGCTGGGGCCAACGTCCTGACTTTC
many | TRBD1 | TRBJ1-4 | 14 | TRBV3-1 | CASSHGQGQEKLFF | TGTGCCAGCAGCCACGGACAGGGGCAGGAAAAACTGTTTTTT
. | TRBD1 | TRBJ2-7 | 15 | TRBV7-2 | CASSLTGQPQYEQYF | TGTGCCAGCAGCTTAACGGGACAGCCCCAATACGAGCAGTACTTC
many | . | TRBJ2-3 | 11 | TRBV19 | CASSIWDTQYF | TGTGCCAGTAGTATTTGGGATACGCAGTATTTT